This TCR beta chain stems from a study of CD8+ T cells in alopecia areata. Extracted RNA was reverse transcribed, and the resulting cDNA served as sequencing template. Profiled with immunoSEQ multiplex PCR; TCRdb holds only in-frame clones, not every one. The sample has 95,000 to 100,000 clones; roughly two thirds are singletons. This clone was detected once. No antigen is known for it. Findings and caveats of the study: Normal-skin resident alphabeta T cells also appear among scalp sample sequences.

Noted treatment: oral pan-JAK inhibitor, 5-10 mg twice daily. This sequence was found in a human donor with alopecia areata. Source: CD8+ T cells sorted from blood, taken at week 4, from a patient treated with tofacitinib.

The CDR3 region is CASSDGPTREQYF. For the CDR3, the DNA is TGTGCCAGCAGCGATGGACCGACGCGGGAGCAGTACTTC. This chain uses TRBV9 with TRBJ2-7; no reliable D call. This CDR3 has 13 amino acids. Germline CDR1 reads SGDLS; CDR2 reads YYNGEE. Deletions cut 3 bases from V and 7 bases from J, with 14 bases between.